This T cell receptor (beta chain) originates from a study of blood T cell repertoires in COVID-19. This clone has just a few counts. Measured with immunoSEQ multiplex PCR; TCRdb has only the in-frame clones, and not every one. Counted here are a few hundred thousand clones, roughly 82% occurring once; the ten biggest clones make up around 1.6%. This sequence was found in a woman aged 50 to 65 with acute or convalescent COVID-19. Sequencing was done on a sample of peripheral blood.

The CDR3 DNA reads as TGTGCCAGCAGCCGGAGCGGGTTTGGTGACAATGAGCAGTTCTTC. Translation gives CASSRSGFGDNEQFF. V gene TRBV9 combines with J gene TRBJ2-1; D possibly corresponds to TRBD2 (6 bases). The CDR3 runs 15 residues. The V gene's germline CDR1 is SGDLS and CDR2 YYNGEE. The V end was cut by 4 bases, the J end by 5 bases, with 16 bases between.